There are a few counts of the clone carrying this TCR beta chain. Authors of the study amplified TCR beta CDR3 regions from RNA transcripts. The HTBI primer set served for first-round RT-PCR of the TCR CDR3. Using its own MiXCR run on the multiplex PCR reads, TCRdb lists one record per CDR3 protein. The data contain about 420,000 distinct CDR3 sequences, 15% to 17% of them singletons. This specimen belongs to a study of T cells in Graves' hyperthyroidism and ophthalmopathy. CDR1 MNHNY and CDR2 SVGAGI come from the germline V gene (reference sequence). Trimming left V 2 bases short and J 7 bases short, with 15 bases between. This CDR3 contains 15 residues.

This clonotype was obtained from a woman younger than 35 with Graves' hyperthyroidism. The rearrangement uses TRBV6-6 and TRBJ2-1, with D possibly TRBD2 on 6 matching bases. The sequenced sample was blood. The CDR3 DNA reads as TGTGCCAGCAGTTACGATGGCGGGGCTGGGAATGAGCAGTTCTTC. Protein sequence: CASSYDGGAGNEQFF.